These 9 T cell receptor beta chains came from one sample sequenced in a study of OX40 agonist ivuxolimab in advanced cancers. Profiling relied on immunoSEQ multiplex PCR, and the TCRdb table lists in-frame clones only, not all of them. The repertoire holds 14,000 or so clones, over 75% seen once, with more than 30% in the top ten. Sample: CD4+ or CD8+ T cells sorted from blood, taken in a trial of the OX40 agonist ivuxolimab. Receptor source: an adult with an advanced solid tumor such as melanoma, head and neck, liver or kidney cancer.

The V call is TRBV5-1, the J call TRBJ2-7, with D tentatively TRBD1 (5 bases). Trimming left V 0 bases short and J 3 bases short, with 7 bases between. This CDR3 region has 13 residues. CDR1 and CDR2 (germline): SGHRS, YFSETQ. CDR3 sequence: CASSLGQNYEQYF. DNA of the CDR3: TGCGCCAGCAGCTTGGGACAGAACTACGAGCAGTACTTC.

The chain employs TRBV6-5 and TRBJ2-7; D perhaps matches TRBD2 (6 bases). The CDR3 totals 13 residues. The V gene's germline CDR1 is MNHEY and CDR2 SVGAGI. V dropped 6 bases and J dropped 6 bases, with 15 bases sitting between them. CDR3 amino acids: CASRPSGSSEQYF. The CDR3 coding sequence is TGTGCCAGCAGGCCCTCCGGGAGCTCCGAGCAGTACTTC.

This clone showed up just a few times. V and J are TRBV5-1 and TRBJ1-2; a weak D match, TRBD1 (5 bases). There are 12 residues in the CDR3. Germline V gene sequence: CDR1 SGHRS, CDR2 YFSETQ. V was pared by 2 bases and J by 6 bases, with 8 bases between. The CDR3 region has the DNA TGCGCCAGCAGCTTTGGGACGGATGGCTACACCTTC. Its protein is CASSFGTDGYTF.

This chain joins TRBV28 and TRBJ2-2; tentatively, D is TRBD1 (6 bases). V lost 5 bases and J 0 bases, leaving 10 bases between the germline ends. From germline, CDR1 is MDHEN and CDR2 SYDVKM. This CDR3 is built from 15 residues. The CDR3 DNA is TGTGCCAGCAGTGGTGGGGGCGCGAACACCGGGGAGCTGTTTTTT. Encoded protein: CASSGGGANTGELFF.

J is TRBJ1-5 and V is TRBV10-3; 7 bases align to TRBD1. The CDR3 sequence is 14 residues long. CDR1 and CDR2 from the germline V gene are ENHRY and SYGVKD. V shed 6 bases, J shed 4 bases, and the junction held 6 bases outside the gene matches. The chain's CDR3 is CAISTGDMNQPQHF. CDR3 in DNA: TGTGCCATCAGCACAGGGGATATGAATCAGCCCCAGCATTTT.

This clone was detected only once. V gene TRBV28 combines with J gene TRBJ2-5, with D tentatively TRBD1 (6 bases). The CDR3 is made up of 14 amino acids. Germline V lookup: CDR1 MDHEN, CDR2 SYDVKM. Trimming left V 4 bases short and J 5 bases short, with 14 bases between. DNA for the CDR3: TGTGCCAGCAGTTCCGATTGGGGGCTTGAGACCCAGTACTTC. Residues: CASSSDWGLETQYF.

The gene calls are TRBV6-1 and TRBJ1-4, with D maybe TRBD1 (5 bases). The V gene's germline CDR1 is MNHNS and CDR2 SASEGT. The length of the CDR3 is 16 residues. V was clipped by 2 bases and J by 8 bases, with 18 bases between them. This CDR3 is CASSERGRGGDEKLFF. In DNA, the CDR3 is TGTGCCAGCAGTGAAAGGGGAAGGGGAGGGGACGAAAAACTGTTTTTT.

V usage is TRBV2 and J usage is TRBJ1-2; 9 nucleotides line up with TRBD1. CDR1 is SNHLY, CDR2 FYNNEI, per germline. Trimming cost V 3 bases and J 4 bases; bases outside gene matches: 15. The CDR3 runs to 18 residues. The CDR3 spells CASSETTGTGFFPYGYTF. In DNA, the CDR3 is TGTGCCAGCAGTGAGACTACCGGGACAGGGTTTTTCCCCTATGGCTACACCTTC.

The table lists this clone with a few counts. The chain combines TRBV14 with TRBJ2-2; 12 nucleotides align to TRBD2. Germline V gene data show CDR1 as SGHDN and CDR2 as FVKESK. The length of the CDR3 is 16 residues. V lost 4 bases to trimming and J lost 4 bases; unmatched junction nucleotides: 4. CDR3 DNA sequence: TGTGCCAGCAGCCGACTAGCGGGAGAGTCCACCGGGGAGCTGTTTTTT. Translated: CASSRLAGESTGELFF.